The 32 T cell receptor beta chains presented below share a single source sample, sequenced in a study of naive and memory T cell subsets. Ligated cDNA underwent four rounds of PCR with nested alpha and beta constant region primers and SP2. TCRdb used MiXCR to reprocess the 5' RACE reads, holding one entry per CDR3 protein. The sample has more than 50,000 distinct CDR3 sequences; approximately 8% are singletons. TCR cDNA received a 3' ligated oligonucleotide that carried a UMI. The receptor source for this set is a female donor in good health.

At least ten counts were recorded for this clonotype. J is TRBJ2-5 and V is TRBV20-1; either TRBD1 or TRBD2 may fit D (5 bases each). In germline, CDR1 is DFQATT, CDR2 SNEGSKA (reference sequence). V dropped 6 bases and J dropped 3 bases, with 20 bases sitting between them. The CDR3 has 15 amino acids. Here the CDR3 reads CSASPGPRSKETQYF. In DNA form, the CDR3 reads TGCAGTGCCAGTCCGGGGCCAAGAAGCAAAGAGACCCAGTACTTC.

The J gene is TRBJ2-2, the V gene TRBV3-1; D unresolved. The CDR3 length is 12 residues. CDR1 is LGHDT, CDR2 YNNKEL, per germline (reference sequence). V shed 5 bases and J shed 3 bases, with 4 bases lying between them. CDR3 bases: TGTGCCAGCAGCGAGTACACCGGGGAGCTGTTTTTT. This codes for CASSEYTGELFF.

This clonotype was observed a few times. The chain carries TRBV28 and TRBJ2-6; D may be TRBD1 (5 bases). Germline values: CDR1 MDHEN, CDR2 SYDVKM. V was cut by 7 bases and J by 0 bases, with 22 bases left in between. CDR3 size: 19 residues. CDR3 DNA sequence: TGTGCCAGCACCAAGAGAATGGGCAGGGTTAACTCTGGGGCCAACGTCCTGACTTTC. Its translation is CASTKRMGRVNSGANVLTF.

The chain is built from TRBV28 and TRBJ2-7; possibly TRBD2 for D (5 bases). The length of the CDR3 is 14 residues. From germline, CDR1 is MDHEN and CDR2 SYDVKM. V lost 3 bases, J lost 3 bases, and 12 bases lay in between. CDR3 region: CASSLSSQRYEQYF. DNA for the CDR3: TGTGCCAGCAGTTTGTCTAGCCAGCGCTACGAGCAGTACTTC.

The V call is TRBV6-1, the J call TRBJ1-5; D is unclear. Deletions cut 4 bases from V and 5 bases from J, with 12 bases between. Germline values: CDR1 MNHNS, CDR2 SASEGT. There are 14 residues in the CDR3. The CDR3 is CASSVDTVDQPQHF. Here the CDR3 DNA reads TGTGCCAGCAGTGTGGATACGGTGGATCAGCCCCAGCATTTT.

In nucleotides, the CDR3 is TGTGCCAGCAGCTTTGTGGGGGCGACCGCAGATACGCAGTATTTT. As protein: CASSFVGATADTQYF. This chain links TRBV7-4 with TRBJ2-3, with a possible D match to TRBD1 (6 bases). The V gene's germline CDR1 is SGHVT and CDR2 SQSDAQ. CDR3 length: 15 amino acids. V lost 3 bases, J lost 4 bases, and 14 bases lay in between.

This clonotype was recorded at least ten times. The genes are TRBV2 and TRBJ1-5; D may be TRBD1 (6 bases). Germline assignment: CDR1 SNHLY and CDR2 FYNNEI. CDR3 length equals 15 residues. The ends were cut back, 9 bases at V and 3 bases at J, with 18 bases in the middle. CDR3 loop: CAREASTGSNQPQHF. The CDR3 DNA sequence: TGTGCCAGAGAAGCCTCGACAGGCTCCAATCAGCCCCAGCATTTT.

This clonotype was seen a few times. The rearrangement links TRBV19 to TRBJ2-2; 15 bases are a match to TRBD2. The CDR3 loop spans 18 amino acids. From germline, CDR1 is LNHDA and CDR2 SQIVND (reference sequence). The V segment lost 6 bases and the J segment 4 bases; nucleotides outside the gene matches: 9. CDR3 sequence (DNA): TGTGCCAGTAGCCGAACGGGACTAGCGGGGGGACTCACCGGGGAGCTGTTTTTT. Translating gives CASSRTGLAGGLTGELFF.

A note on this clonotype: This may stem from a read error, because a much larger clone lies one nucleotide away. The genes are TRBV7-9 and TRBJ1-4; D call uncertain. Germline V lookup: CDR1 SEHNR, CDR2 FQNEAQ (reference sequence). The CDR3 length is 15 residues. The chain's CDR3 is CASSLGRATNEKMFF. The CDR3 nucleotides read TGTGCCAGCAGCTTAGGACGGGCAACTAATGAAAAAATGTTTTTT.

The CDR3 loop is CASSPGPSAVEQFF. CDR3 in DNA: TGTGCCAGCAGCCCGGGACCGAGCGCCGTGGAGCAGTTCTTC. The chain uses TRBV7-3 and TRBJ2-1; D assignment may be TRBD1 or TRBD2 (5 bases each). V was cut by 5 bases and J by 10 bases, with 18 bases left in between. The CDR3 is made up of 14 amino acids. Germline V gene lookup returns CDR1 SGHTA and CDR2 FQGTGA. Combining the CDR3 with reference TRBV7-3 and TRBJ2-1 gives the whole variable domain GAGVSQTPSNKVTEKGKYVELRCDPISGHTALYWYRQSLGQGPEFLIYFQGTGAADDSGLPNDRFFAVRPEGSVSTLKIQRTERGDSAVYLCASSPGPSAVEQFFGPGTRLTVL.

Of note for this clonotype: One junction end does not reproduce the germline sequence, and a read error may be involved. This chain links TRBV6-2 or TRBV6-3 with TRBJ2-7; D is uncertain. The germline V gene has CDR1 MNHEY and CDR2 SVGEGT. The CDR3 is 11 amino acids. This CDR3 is CASSYYYEQCF. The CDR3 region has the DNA TGTGCCAGCAGCTATTACTACGAGCAGTGCTTC.

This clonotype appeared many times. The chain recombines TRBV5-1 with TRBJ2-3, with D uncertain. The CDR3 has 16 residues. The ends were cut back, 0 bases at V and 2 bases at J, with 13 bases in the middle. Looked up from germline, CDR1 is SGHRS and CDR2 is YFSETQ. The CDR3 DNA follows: TGCGCCAGCAGCTTGGAGGCCCGACCTTCCACAGATACGCAGTATTTT. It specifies CASSLEARPSTDTQYF.

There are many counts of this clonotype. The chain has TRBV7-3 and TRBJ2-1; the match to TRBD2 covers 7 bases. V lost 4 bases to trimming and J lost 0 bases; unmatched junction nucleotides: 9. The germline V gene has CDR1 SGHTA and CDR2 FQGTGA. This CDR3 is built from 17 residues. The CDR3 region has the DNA TGTGCCAGCAGCTCCGTGGGAGGGGCCACCTCCTACAATGAGCAGTTCTTC. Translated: CASSSVGGATSYNEQFF.

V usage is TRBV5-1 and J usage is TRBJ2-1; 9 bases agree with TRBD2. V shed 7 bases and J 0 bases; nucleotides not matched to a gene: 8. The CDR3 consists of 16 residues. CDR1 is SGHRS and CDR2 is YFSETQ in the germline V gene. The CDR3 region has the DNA TGCGCCAGCTACAGCGGGGGGACTCTCTCCTACAATGAGCAGTTCTTC. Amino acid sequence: CASYSGGTLSYNEQFF.

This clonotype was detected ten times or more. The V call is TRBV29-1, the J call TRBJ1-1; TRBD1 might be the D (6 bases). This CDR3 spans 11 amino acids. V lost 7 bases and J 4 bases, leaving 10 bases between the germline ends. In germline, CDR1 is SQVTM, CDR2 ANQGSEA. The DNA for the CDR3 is TGCAGCGGAGGGGGATCCACTGAAGCTTTCTTT. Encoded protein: CSGGGSTEAFF.

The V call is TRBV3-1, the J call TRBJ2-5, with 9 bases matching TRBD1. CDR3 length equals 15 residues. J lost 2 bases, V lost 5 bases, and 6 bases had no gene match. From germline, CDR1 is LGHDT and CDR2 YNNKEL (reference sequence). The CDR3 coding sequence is TGTGCCAGCAGCTTACCGGGACAGGGTCAAGAGACCCAGTACTTC. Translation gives CASSLPGQGQETQYF.

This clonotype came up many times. CDR3 amino acids: CSATGLRGPGNEQFF. In DNA form, the CDR3 reads TGCAGTGCGACCGGACTAAGGGGTCCAGGTAATGAGCAGTTCTTC. V is TRBV20-1 and J is TRBJ2-1; D perhaps matches TRBD2 (6 bases). Trimming removed 6 bases from V and 7 bases from J, with 22 bases in between. CDR1 DFQATT and CDR2 SNEGSKA come from the germline V gene (reference sequence). The CDR3 has 15 amino acids.

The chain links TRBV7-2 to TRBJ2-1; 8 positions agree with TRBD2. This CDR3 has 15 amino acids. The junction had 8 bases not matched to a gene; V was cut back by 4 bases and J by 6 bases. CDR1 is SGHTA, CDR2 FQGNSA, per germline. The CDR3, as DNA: TGTGCCAGCAGCTCGTTAGCGGGACCGGGCAATGAGCAGTTCTTC. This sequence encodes CASSSLAGPGNEQFF.

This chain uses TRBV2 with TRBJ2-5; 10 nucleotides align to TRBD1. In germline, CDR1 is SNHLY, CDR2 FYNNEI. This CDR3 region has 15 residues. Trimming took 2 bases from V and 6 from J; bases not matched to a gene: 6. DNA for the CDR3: TGTGCCAGCAGTGAACGGACAGGGGGAGGAAAGACCCAGTACTTC. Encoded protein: CASSERTGGGKTQYF.

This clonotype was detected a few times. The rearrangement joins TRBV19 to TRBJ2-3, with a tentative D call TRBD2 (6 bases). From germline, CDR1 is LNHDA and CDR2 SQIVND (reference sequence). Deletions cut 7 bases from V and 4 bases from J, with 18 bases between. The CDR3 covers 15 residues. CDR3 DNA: TGTGCCAGTAACGAGGCGGGACGGGACCCAGATACGCAGTATTTT. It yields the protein CASNEAGRDPDTQYF.

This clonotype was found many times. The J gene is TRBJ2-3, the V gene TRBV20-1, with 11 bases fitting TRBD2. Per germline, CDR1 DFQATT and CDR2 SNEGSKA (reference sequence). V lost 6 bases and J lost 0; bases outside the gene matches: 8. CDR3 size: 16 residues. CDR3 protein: CSAHAGLAASTDTQYF. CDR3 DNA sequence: TGCAGTGCCCATGCGGGACTAGCGGCTAGCACAGATACGCAGTATTTT.

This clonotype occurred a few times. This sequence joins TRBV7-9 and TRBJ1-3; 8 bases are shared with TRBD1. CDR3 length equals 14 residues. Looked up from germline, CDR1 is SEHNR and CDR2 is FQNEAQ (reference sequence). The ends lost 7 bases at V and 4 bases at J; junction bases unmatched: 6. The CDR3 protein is CASTSDRVGNTIYF. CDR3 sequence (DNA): TGTGCCAGCACTTCGGACAGGGTCGGAAACACCATATATTTT.

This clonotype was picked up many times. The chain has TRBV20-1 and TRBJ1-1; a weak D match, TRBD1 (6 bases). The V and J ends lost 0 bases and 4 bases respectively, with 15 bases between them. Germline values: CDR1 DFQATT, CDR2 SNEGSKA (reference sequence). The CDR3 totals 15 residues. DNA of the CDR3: TGCAGTGCTAGAGATCAAGGCAGGGGTGGCACTGAAGCTTTCTTT. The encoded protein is CSARDQGRGGTEAFF.

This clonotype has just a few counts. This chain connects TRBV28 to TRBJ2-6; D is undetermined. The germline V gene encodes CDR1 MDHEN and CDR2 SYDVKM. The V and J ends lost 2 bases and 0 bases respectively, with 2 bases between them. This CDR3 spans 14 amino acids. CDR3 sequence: CASSLDSGANVLTF. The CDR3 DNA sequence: TGTGCCAGCAGTTTAGACTCTGGGGCCAACGTCCTGACTTTC. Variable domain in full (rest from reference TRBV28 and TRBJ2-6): DVKVTQSSRYLVKRTGEKVFLECVQDMDHENMFWYRQDPGLGLRLIYFSYDVKMKEKGDIPEGYSVSREKKERFSLILESASTNQTSMYLCASSLDSGANVLTFGAGSRLTVL.

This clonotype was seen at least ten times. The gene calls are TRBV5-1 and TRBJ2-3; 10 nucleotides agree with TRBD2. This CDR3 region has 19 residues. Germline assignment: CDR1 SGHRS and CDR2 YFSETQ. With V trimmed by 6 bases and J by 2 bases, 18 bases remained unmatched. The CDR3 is CASKSFGSSGRALTDTQYF. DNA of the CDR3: TGCGCCAGCAAAAGCTTCGGATCGAGCGGGAGGGCCCTCACAGATACGCAGTATTTT.

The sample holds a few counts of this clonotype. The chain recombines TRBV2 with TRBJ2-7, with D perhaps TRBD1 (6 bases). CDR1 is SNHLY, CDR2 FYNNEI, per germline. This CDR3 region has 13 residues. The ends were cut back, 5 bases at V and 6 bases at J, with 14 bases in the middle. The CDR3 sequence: CASSWQGQVEQYF. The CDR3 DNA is TGTGCCAGCAGTTGGCAGGGGCAGGTCGAGCAGTACTTC.

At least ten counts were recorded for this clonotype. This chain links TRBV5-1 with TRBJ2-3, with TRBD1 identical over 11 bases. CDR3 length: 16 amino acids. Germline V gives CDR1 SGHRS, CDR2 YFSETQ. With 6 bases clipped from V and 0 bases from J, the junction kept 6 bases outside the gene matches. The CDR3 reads CASKRTGGYSTDTQYF. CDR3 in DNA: TGCGCCAGCAAAAGGACAGGGGGCTATAGCACAGATACGCAGTATTTT.

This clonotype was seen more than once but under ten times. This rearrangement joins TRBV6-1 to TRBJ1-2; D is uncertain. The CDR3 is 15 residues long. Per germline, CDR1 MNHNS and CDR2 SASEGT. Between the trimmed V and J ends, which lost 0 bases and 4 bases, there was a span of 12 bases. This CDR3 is CASSEAAGSFYGYTF. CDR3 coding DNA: TGTGCCAGCAGTGAAGCTGCGGGAAGCTTCTATGGCTACACCTTC.

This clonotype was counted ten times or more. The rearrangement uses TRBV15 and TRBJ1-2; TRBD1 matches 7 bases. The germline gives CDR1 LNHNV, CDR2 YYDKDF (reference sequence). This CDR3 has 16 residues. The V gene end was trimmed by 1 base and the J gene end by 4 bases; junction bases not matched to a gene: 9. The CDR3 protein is CATSRVITGTAYGYTF. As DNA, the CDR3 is TGTGCCACCAGCAGAGTTATAACCGGGACAGCCTATGGCTACACCTTC.

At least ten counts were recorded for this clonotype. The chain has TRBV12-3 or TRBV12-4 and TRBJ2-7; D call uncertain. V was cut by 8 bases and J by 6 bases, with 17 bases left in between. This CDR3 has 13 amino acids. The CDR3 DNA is TGTGCCAGCGGAGTATCCCGACCGGCCGAGCAGTACTTC. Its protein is CASGVSRPAEQYF.

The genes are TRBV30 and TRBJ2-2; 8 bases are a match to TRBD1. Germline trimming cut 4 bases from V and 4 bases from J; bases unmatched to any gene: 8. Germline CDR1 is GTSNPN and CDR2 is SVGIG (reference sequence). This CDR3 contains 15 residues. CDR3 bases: TGTGCCTGGACCCGACAGGGGCTCGGCACCGGGGAGCTGTTTTTT. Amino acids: CAWTRQGLGTGELFF.

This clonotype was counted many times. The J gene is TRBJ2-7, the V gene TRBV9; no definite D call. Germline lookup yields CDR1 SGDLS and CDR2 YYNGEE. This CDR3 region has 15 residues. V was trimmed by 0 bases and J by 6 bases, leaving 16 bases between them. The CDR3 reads CASSVDPTLSSEQYF. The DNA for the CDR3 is TGTGCCAGCAGCGTAGATCCCACACTGTCAAGCGAGCAGTACTTC.